This passage covers 5 T cell receptor beta chains from one sample sequenced in a study of T-cell reconstitution after alpha-beta-depleted transplantation in children. During its preparation, the TCRbeta library received unique molecular identifiers. MiXCR, applied by TCRdb to the PCR reads, yields one record per CDR3 protein. The table includes 700,000 to 950,000 distinct CDR3 sequences, less than 20% detected once. Sequencing used PBMCs, mostly from graft donor cells, obtained 360 days after TCRalphabeta/CD19-depleted stem cell transplant. The source of these receptors is a male patient younger than 18 who had a stem cell transplant for acute lymphoblastic leukemia, so the T cells may come from the graft donor.

This sequence joins TRBV7-9 and TRBJ2-5; D gene ambiguous. In germline, CDR1 is SEHNR, CDR2 FQNEAQ (reference sequence). V was clipped by 5 bases and J by 5 bases, with 12 bases between them. CDR3 length: 13 residues. The CDR3 protein is CASSTVPLETQYF. CDR3 coding DNA: TGTGCCAGCAGCACCGTGCCGTTGGAGACCCAGTACTTC.

The chain carries TRBV12-5 and TRBJ2-6; D not certain. Germline V gives CDR1 LGHNT, CDR2 FRNRAP. This CDR3 has 17 residues. Between the trimmed V and J ends, which lost 1 base and 0 bases, there was a span of 10 bases. CDR3 region: CASGLARLGSGANVLTF. CDR3 in DNA: TGTGCTAGTGGTTTGGCCCGATTGGGCTCTGGGGCCAACGTCCTGACTTTC.

The chain couples TRBV2 to TRBJ2-5; 8 nucleotides agree with TRBD2. V lost 7 bases and J lost 4; bases outside the gene matches: 11. The germline gives CDR1 SNHLY, CDR2 FYNNEI. CDR3 length: 15 amino acids. The CDR3, as DNA: TGTGCCAGCACCTCAAGCGGGAGAGGTTCAGAGACCCAGTACTTC. This encodes CASTSSGRGSETQYF.

This clonotype has a handful of counts. The rearrangement links TRBV7-8 to TRBJ1-1; possible D gene TRBD1, 5 bases. The germline V gene encodes CDR1 SGHVS and CDR2 FQNEAQ. This CDR3 comprises 15 residues. With 0 bases removed from V and 3 bases from J, the gap between germline ends came to 11 bases. The CDR3 here is CASSLASTDYTEAFF. Written as DNA, the CDR3 is TGTGCCAGCAGCTTAGCCTCGACAGATTACACTGAAGCTTTCTTT. The whole variable domain, remainder taken from reference TRBV7-8 and TRBJ1-1, is GAGVSQSPRYKVAKRGQDVALRCDPISGHVSLFWYQQALGQGPEFLTYFQNEAQLDKSGLPSDRFFAERPEGSVSTLKIQRTQQEDSAVYLCASSLASTDYTEAFFGQGTRLTVV.

The rearrangement links TRBV20-1 to TRBJ2-3; 7 bases agree with TRBD2. V lost 5 bases and J lost 6; bases outside the gene matches: 23. Germline values: CDR1 DFQATT, CDR2 SNEGSKA (reference sequence). The length of the CDR3 is 18 residues. For the CDR3, the DNA is TGCAGTGCTGGGCCGGAGCGGGACTTGACGGACCCAACTGATACGCAGTATTTT. The encoded protein is CSAGPERDLTDPTDTQYF.